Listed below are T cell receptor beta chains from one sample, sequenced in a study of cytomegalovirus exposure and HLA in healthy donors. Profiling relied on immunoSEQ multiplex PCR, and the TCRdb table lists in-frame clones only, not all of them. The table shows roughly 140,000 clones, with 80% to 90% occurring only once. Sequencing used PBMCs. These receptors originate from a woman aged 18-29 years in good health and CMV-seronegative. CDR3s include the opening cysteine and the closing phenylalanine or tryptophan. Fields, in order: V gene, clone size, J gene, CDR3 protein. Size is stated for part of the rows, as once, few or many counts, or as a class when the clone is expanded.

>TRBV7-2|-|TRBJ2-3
CASSRPAGGSTDTQYF
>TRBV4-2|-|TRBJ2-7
CASSQEGTGNREQYF
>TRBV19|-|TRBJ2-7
CASSFGTGGSAYEQYF
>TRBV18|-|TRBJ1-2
CASSPRDSINGYTF
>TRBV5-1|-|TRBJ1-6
CASSQGGHVYNSPLHF
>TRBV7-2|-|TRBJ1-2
CASSGTGGYGYTF
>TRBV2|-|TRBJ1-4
CASSGQGLNEKLFF
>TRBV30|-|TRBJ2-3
CAWSPTSGILESQYTDTQYF
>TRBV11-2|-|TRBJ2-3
CASSSGLAGFTDTQYF
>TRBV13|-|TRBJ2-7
CAARGIQGEQYF
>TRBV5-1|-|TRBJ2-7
CASSLGDHEQYF
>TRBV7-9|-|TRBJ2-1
CASSLSIAGVHNEQFF
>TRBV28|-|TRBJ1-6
CASTAGNSPLHF
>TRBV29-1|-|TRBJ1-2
CSVETGGVFGGYTF
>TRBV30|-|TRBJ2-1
CAWSVGELAGKEQFF
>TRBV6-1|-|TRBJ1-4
CASSEKGEKLFF
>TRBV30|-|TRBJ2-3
CAWSVRGGHHTDTQYF
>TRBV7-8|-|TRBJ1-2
CASSLGDGTGNYGYTF
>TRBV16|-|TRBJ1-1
CASSQSLVMNTEAFF
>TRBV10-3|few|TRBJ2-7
CAISEITTGSYEQYF
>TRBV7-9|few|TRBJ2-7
CASSPSPGYEQYF
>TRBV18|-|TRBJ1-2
CASSPLQVNYGYTF
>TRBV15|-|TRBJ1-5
CATSRDLLAAGGRQHF
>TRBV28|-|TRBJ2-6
CASSAGGPGANVLTF
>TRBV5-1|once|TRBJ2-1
CASSPGGGAYNEQFF
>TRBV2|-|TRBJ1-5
CATAFGQGNQPQHF
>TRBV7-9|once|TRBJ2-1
CASSLVERYNEQFF
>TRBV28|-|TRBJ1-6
CASRTGLTSYNSPLHF
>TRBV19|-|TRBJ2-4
CASSKGQGAFLQYF
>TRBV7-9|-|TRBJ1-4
CASSPRGPGGEKLFF
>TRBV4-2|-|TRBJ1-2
CASSRTDRGYGYTF
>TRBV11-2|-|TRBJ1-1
CASSRTGGTGTEAFF
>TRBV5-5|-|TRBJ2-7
CASSSLRDRGPYEQYF
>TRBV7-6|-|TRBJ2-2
CASSLAGGNTGELFF
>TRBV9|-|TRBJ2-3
CASSAGLAGGPSTDTQYF
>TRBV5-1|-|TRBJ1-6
CASSLGDRAYNSPLHF
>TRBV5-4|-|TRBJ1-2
CASRKAGTGVGYTF
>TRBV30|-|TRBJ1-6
CAWRGDNSPLHF
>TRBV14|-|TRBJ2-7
CASSQNQGRNYEQYF
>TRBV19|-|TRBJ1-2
CASTLPTGYRYTF
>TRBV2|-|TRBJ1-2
CASSDLQGGGYTF
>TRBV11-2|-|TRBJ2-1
CASSRSTGNNEQFF
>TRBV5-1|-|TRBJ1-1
CASSLVGRGNTEAFF
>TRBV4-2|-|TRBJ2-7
CASSQDEKREVYEQYF
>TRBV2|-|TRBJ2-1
CASSGYRGSYNEQFF
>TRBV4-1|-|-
CASSQIGAGLAGVAVYEQYF
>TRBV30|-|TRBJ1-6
CAWVQGRWSPLHF
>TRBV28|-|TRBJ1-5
CASSLTGVNQPQHF
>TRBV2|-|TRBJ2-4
CASSEQGTKNIQYF
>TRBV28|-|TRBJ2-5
CASSFGGWQETQYF
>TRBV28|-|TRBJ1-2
CASSLHTGDYGYTF
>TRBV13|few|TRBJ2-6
CASSLELAGVGGANVLTF
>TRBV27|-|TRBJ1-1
CASRTGTEAFF